These T cell receptor beta chains were read from a single sample in a study of shared clonotypes between healthy human individuals. Clones were read by immunoSEQ multiplex PCR, and TCRdb kept only the in-frame ones, dropping some. The repertoire holds around 1.9 million clones, over 85% seen once, with 1.5% to 2% in the top ten. The sequenced material came from naive CD8+ T cells from PBMCs. These receptors were collected from a man aged 18 to 30 in good health. Some clones in this sample may be carry-over from other donors' samples. The CDR3 runs from the conserved cysteine through the conserved F or W. A D gene is named only where the DNA matches it firmly. Clone size is not always given. Where it is, it says once, few, many or a class for expanded clones.

j_call v_call d_call clone_size cdr3_nt cdr3_aa
TRBJ2-3 TRBV15 . . TGTGCCACCAGCGACCGCTTCTTTACAGATACGCAGTATTTT CATSDRFFTDTQYF
TRBJ2-1 TRBV10-3 TRBD2 . TGTGCCATCAGTGAGTCAGGCGGACTAGCGGGAGGGCATATGTTCTTC CAISESGGLAGGHMFF
TRBJ2-1 TRBV6-1 . . TGTGCCAGCAGTGAAAGTCTCCGGGGGTCCTACAATGAGCAGTTCTTC CASSESLRGSYNEQFF
TRBJ1-1 TRBV28 . . TGTGCCAGCAGTTTATACGGGGAACACACTGAAGCTTTCTTT CASSLYGEHTEAFF
TRBJ2-3 TRBV28 . . TGTGCCAGCAGTTTACGTTACCGGGGAGGTCGAGATACGCAGTATTTT CASSLRYRGGRDTQYF
TRBJ1-5 TRBV29-1 . . TGCAGCGTTCGCGGGTCAGGGAATCAGCCCCAGCATTTT CSVRGSGNQPQHF
TRBJ1-1 TRBV6-1 . . TGTGCCAGCATGGTGAACACTGAAGCTTTCTTT CASMVNTEAFF
TRBJ2-1 TRBV4-1 . . TGCGCCAGCAGCCAAGGGGGCGGGATAGCCTACAATGAGCAGTTCTTC CASSQGGGIAYNEQFF
TRBJ2-1 TRBV9 . . TGTGCCAGCAGCGTCCCCGGCTTATACAATGAGCAGTTCTTC CASSVPGLYNEQFF
TRBJ2-1 TRBV7-8 . . TGTGCCAGCAGCCCCGGGACCTCGGGGAATGAGCAGTTCTTC CASSPGTSGNEQFF
TRBJ2-7 TRBV7-9 . . TGTGCCAGCAGCCGAGGGACCGGCGAGCAGTACTTC CASSRGTGEQYF
TRBJ1-5 TRBV7-9 . . TGTGCCAGCAGCTTAGGGGGGACGAATCAGCCCCAGCATTTT CASSLGGTNQPQHF
TRBJ2-1 TRBV4-1 TRBD2 . TGCGCCAGCAGCCCCGGGACTAGCGGGGGACTCGAGTTCTTC CASSPGTSGGLEFF
TRBJ2-7 TRBV27 TRBD1 . TGTGCCAGCAGGGACAGGGGGGACTACGAGCAGTACTTC CASRDRGDYEQYF
TRBJ2-1 TRBV7-2 TRBD2 . TGTGCCAGCAGCTGGGGACTAGCGGAATACTCCTACAATGAGCAGTTCTTC CASSWGLAEYSYNEQFF
TRBJ1-2 TRBV28 . . TGTGCCAGCAGTTTAATAGGTGCCTCTAGCTATGGCTACACCTTC CASSLIGASSYGYTF
TRBJ1-1 TRBV9 . . TGTGCCAGCAGCGTAGGATCCGGGGGAACTGAAGCTTTCTTT CASSVGSGGTEAFF
TRBJ2-3 TRBV7-3 . . TGTGCCAGCAGCCCCCAACCTTGGGACGGGGGCCCAGATACGCAGTATTTT CASSPQPWDGGPDTQYF
TRBJ1-4 TRBV30 . . TGTGCCTGGGAGGGCGCAACTAATGAAAAACTGTTTTTT CAWEGATNEKLFF
TRBJ2-5 TRBV5-1 TRBD1 few TGCGCCAGCAGCTTAATGGGACAGGGGGGAGAGACCCAGTACTTC CASSLMGQGGETQYF
TRBJ1-2 TRBV7-9 . . TGTGCCAGCAGCTTAGCGACGACCGTAGTCTACACCTTC CASSLATTVVYTF
TRBJ2-3 TRBV2 . once TGTGCCAGCATGAGGGGCGGAGCAGATACGCAGTATTTT CASMRGGADTQYF
TRBJ1-1 TRBV28 . . TGTGCCAGCAGTTTGATAGGGACGGTTGACACTGAAGCTTTCTTT CASSLIGTVDTEAFF
TRBJ1-2 TRBV18 . . TGTGCCAGCTCACCGGAGGGGTTCAATGGCTACACCTTC CASSPEGFNGYTF
TRBJ1-2 TRBV7-9 TRBD1 few TGTGCCAGCAGCCGAAAGATAGGACAGGGAAATGGCTACACCTTC CASSRKIGQGNGYTF
TRBJ2-7 TRBV5-1 TRBD1 . TGCGCCAGCAGACCAGGACAGGCCTACGAGCAGTACTTC CASRPGQAYEQYF
TRBJ1-1 TRBV29-1 . few TGCAGCGTTGGACTGAACACTGAAGCTTTCTTT CSVGLNTEAFF